The 23 T cell receptor beta chains listed next were all sequenced from one sample in a study of T cells after yellow fever vaccination. TCRdb itself ran the 5' RACE reads through MiXCR, one entry per CDR3 protein. The table lists 450,000 to 600,000 distinct CDR3 sequences, about a sixth of them singletons. This sample comprised PBMCs, obtained around 5 days after the first yellow fever vaccination. The receptors come from a man younger than 35 who received the YFV17D yellow fever vaccine.

This clonotype was detected only a few times. This sequence joins TRBV10-3 and TRBJ2-1; a weak D match, TRBD1 (6 bases). Germline lookup yields CDR1 ENHRY and CDR2 SYGVKD. This CDR3 has 14 amino acids. V gave up 10 bases and J gave up 4 bases, with 17 bases separating them. The CDR3: CATGTHLQYNEQFF. The CDR3 nucleotides are TGTGCCACTGGGACACATCTTCAATACAATGAGCAGTTCTTC.

This clonotype came up a few times. The chain recombines TRBV4-3 with TRBJ1-6, with TRBD1 as a possible D gene (6 bases). Trimming left V 1 base short and J 14 bases short, with 24 bases between. The CDR3 has 17 amino acids. Germline assignment: CDR1 LGHNA and CDR2 YSLEER. This chain's CDR3 is CASSQGSHYTEPGALHF. The CDR3 DNA reads TGCGCCAGCAGCCAAGGGTCACATTACACGGAACCAGGGGCCCTCCACTTT.

In its sample, this clonotype was seen a few times. The CDR3 coding sequence is TGTGCCAGCAGCGCGACAGGGGACGAGCAGTACTTC. This encodes CASSATGDEQYF. V gene TRBV7-8 combines with J gene TRBJ2-7, with 8 bases identical to TRBD1. CDR1 and CDR2 from the germline V gene are SGHVS and FQNEAQ. The CDR3 is 12 residues long. J was trimmed by 5 bases and V by 5 bases; bases with no gene match: 2.

The V gene is TRBV9, the J gene TRBJ2-3; D unresolved. Between the trimmed V and J ends, which lost 0 bases and 2 bases, there was a span of 7 bases. Germline CDR1 reads SGDLS; CDR2 reads YYNGEE. The CDR3 runs 14 residues. The CDR3 reads CASSVDYTTDTQYF. CDR3 bases: TGTGCCAGCAGCGTAGACTACACCACAGATACGCAGTATTTT.

This clonotype was picked up a small number of times. This chain joins TRBV4-1 and TRBJ2-1, with D perhaps matching TRBD1 (6 bases). Germline loops: CDR1 MGHRA, CDR2 YSYEKL. The CDR3 has 15 amino acids. Trimming took off 3 bases at V and 8 bases at J, with 17 bases between the two ends. The CDR3 spells CASSQQYREGHEQFF. The CDR3 region has the DNA TGCGCCAGCAGCCAGCAATACAGGGAAGGGCATGAGCAGTTCTTC.

V gene TRBV5-1 combines with J gene TRBJ2-7; 7 nucleotides align to TRBD2. After removal of 3 bases from V and 6 bases from J, the junction contained 9 bases not matched to a gene. Germline values: CDR1 SGHRS, CDR2 YFSETQ. This CDR3 is built from 14 residues. The CDR3 loop is CASSSGERGGEQYF. In DNA form, the CDR3 reads TGCGCCAGCAGCTCCGGAGAGCGGGGTGGCGAGCAGTACTTC.

This clonotype was counted a single time. V gene TRBV19 combines with J gene TRBJ2-3; D possibly corresponds to TRBD2 (6 bases). Trimming stripped 2 bases from V and 2 bases from J, with 11 bases between. CDR3 length: 15 residues. Germline CDR1 is LNHDA and CDR2 is SQIVND (reference sequence). The CDR3 reads CASSILSGFTDTQYF. CDR3 coding DNA: TGTGCCAGTAGTATACTTAGCGGTTTCACAGATACGCAGTATTTT. The entire variable domain, with the rest obtained from reference TRBV19 and TRBJ2-3, is as follows: DGGITQSPKYLFRKEGQNVTLSCEQNLNHDAMYWYRQDPGQGLRLIYYSQIVNDFQKGDIAEGYSVSREKKESFPLTVTSAQKNPTAFYLCASSILSGFTDTQYFGPGTRLTVL.

The chain combines TRBV23-1 with TRBJ2-7; 7 positions agree with TRBD2. TRBV23-1 is treated as an ORF (open reading frame) with a function not yet certain. V shed 2 bases, J shed 1 base, and the junction held 5 bases outside the gene matches. The CDR3 is 15 residues long. The CDR3 loop is CASSQPASGSYEQYV. The CDR3 DNA follows: TGCGCCAGCAGTCAACCAGCTAGCGGATCCTACGAGCAGTACGTC.

This clonotype was seen only a few times. The V gene is TRBV7-2, the J gene TRBJ2-7; D may be TRBD1 (6 bases). Germline-derived CDR1 and CDR2 are SGHTA and FQGNSA. V lost 7 bases and J lost 5, with 21 bases in between. The length of the CDR3 is 15 residues. CDR3 in amino acids: CASTEVGGGIDEQYF. CDR3 DNA sequence: TGTGCCAGCACAGAAGTAGGGGGTGGGATCGACGAGCAGTACTTC.

V gene TRBV20-1 combines with J gene TRBJ2-3; D assignment may be TRBD1 or TRBD2 (7 bases each). In germline, CDR1 is DFQATT, CDR2 SNEGSKA (reference sequence). This CDR3 contains 14 residues. Trimming left V 2 bases short and J 5 bases short, with 14 bases between. DNA of the CDR3: TGCAGTGCTAGATCAGGGGGAGGGGAAGATACGCAGTATTTT. Translation: CSARSGGGEDTQYF.

The rearrangement links TRBV4-1 to TRBJ2-7; D might be TRBD1 or TRBD2, each matching 6 bases. V lost 0 bases to trimming and J lost 3 bases, with 24 bases between them. CDR1 MGHRA and CDR2 YSYEKL come from the germline V gene. This CDR3 spans 19 amino acids. The DNA for the CDR3 is TGCGCCAGCAGCCAAGACGCGCGAGGGGGACTTGGACCGGTCTACGAGCAGTACGTC. It codes for CASSQDARGGLGPVYEQYV.

This clonotype was counted between two and nine times. The chain uses TRBV12-3 or TRBV12-4 and TRBJ2-1; D may be TRBD1 (7 bases). This CDR3 comprises 17 residues. Deletions cut 3 bases from V and 8 bases from J, with 23 bases between. CDR3 nucleotide sequence: TGTGCCAGCAGTTTTTACCCAGGGGGGCTGGGTATCTATGAGCAGTTCTTC. Translated: CASSFYPGGLGIYEQFF.

The chain links TRBV27 to TRBJ1-6; the match to TRBD1 covers 9 bases. Trimming cost V 1 base and J 9 bases; bases outside gene matches: 4. CDR1 is MNHEY, CDR2 SMNVEV, per germline (reference sequence). CDR3 length: 15 amino acids. The CDR3 coding sequence is TGTGCCAGCAGTTTATGGGACAGGGTTAGTTCACCCCTCCACTTT. Translation gives CASSLWDRVSSPLHF.

This clonotype was recorded a few times. This chain connects TRBV20-1 to TRBJ2-7; TRBD1 agrees at 10 bases. The length of the CDR3 is 13 residues. J gave up 8 bases and V 5 bases, and 9 bases lay outside the gene matches. CDR1 and CDR2 (germline): DFQATT, SNEGSKA (reference sequence). CDR3: CSAGLGQGMKQYF. As DNA, the CDR3 is TGCAGTGCTGGGCTGGGACAGGGGATGAAGCAGTACTTC.

This clonotype was detected many times. J is TRBJ2-1 and V is TRBV5-1, with 7 bases lining up with TRBD1. In germline, CDR1 is SGHRS, CDR2 YFSETQ. The CDR3 runs to 15 residues. V shed 0 bases, J shed 1 base, and the junction held 1 base outside the gene matches. DNA of the CDR3: TGCGCCAGCAGCTTGGCGACAGGGTCCTACAATGAGCAGTTCTTC. This gives the protein CASSLATGSYNEQFF.

V usage is TRBV7-2 and J usage is TRBJ2-5; possibly TRBD1 or TRBD2 for D (6 bases each). From germline, CDR1 is SGHTA and CDR2 FQGNSA. This CDR3 comprises 14 residues. Deletions cut 4 bases from V and 5 bases from J, with 14 bases between. In DNA, the CDR3 is TGTGCCAGCAGCTCACAGGGTGCGGGGGAGACCCAGTACTTC. Residues: CASSSQGAGETQYF.

In this sample, this clonotype turned up a few times. The V and J genes are TRBV7-9 and TRBJ1-1; D remains ambiguous. The germline CDR1 and CDR2 sequences are SEHNR and FQNEAQ (reference sequence). The CDR3 totals 12 residues. The V gene lost 1 base and the J gene lost 7 bases, with 7 bases spanning the gap. DNA for the CDR3: TGTGCCAGCAGCTTAGGAGTAAATGAAGCTTTCTTT. As protein: CASSLGVNEAFF.

The gene calls are TRBV11-2 and TRBJ1-3, with D hard to call. V was pared by 0 bases and J by 8 bases, with 5 bases between. The CDR3 length is 12 residues. Germline V lookup: CDR1 SGHAT, CDR2 FQNNGV. The CDR3, as DNA: TGTGCCAGCAGCTTAGATCGACACACCATATATTTT. Protein sequence: CASSLDRHTIYF. The full variable domain, rest sourced from reference TRBV11-2 and TRBJ1-3, is EAGVAQSPRYKIIEKRQSVAFWCNPISGHATLYWYQQILGQGPKLLIQFQNNGVVDDSQLPKDRFSAERLKGVDSTLKIQPAKLEDSAVYLCASSLDRHTIYFGEGSWLTVV.

This sequence joins TRBV19 and TRBJ2-7; a possible D gene is TRBD2 (6 bases). CDR1 and CDR2 from the germline V gene are LNHDA and SQIVND (reference sequence). CDR3 length equals 14 residues. The V and J ends lost 8 bases and 3 bases respectively, with 17 bases between them. The CDR3 coding sequence is TGTGCCAGTTCCCTCGGGACTTCCTTCTACGAGCAGTACTTC. It is translated as CASSLGTSFYEQYF.

The gene calls are TRBV20-1 and TRBJ2-5; a possible D gene is TRBD1 (6 bases). Germline assignment: CDR1 DFQATT and CDR2 SNEGSKA (reference sequence). The V gene lost 1 base and the J gene lost 3 bases, with 9 bases spanning the gap. CDR3 size: 13 residues. The CDR3 reads CSARGTAKETQYF. The DNA of the CDR3 is TGCAGTGCTAGAGGGACAGCAAAAGAGACCCAGTACTTC.

This clonotype was seen a handful of times. The chain couples TRBV20-1 to TRBJ1-5, with D unclear. Per germline, CDR1 DFQATT and CDR2 SNEGSKA (reference sequence). The CDR3 consists of 12 residues. The ends were cut back, 1 base at V and 7 bases at J, with 8 bases in the middle. For the CDR3, the DNA is TGCAGTGCTAGAGTTATTGGGCAGCCCCAGCATTTT. Amino acids: CSARVIGQPQHF.

This CDR3 is CATSTGQPTGELFF. The DNA of the CDR3 is TGTGCCACCAGCACGGGACAGCCCACCGGGGAGCTGTTTTTT. The gene calls are TRBV24-1 and TRBJ2-2, with 7 bases lining up with TRBD1. V lost 7 bases and J lost 4; bases outside the gene matches: 5. Per the germline V gene, CDR1 is KGHDR and CDR2 is SFDVKD. The CDR3 is made up of 14 amino acids.

This clonotype was recorded only once. The chain employs TRBV6-5 and TRBJ2-4, with D possibly matching TRBD2 (6 bases). The V end was cut by 2 bases, the J end by 0 bases, with 8 bases between. CDR3 length equals 15 residues. The germline V gene encodes CDR1 MNHEY and CDR2 SVGAGI. The CDR3 here is CASSYGGVAKNIQYF. DNA of the CDR3: TGTGCCAGCAGTTACGGAGGGGTAGCCAAAAACATTCAGTACTTC.